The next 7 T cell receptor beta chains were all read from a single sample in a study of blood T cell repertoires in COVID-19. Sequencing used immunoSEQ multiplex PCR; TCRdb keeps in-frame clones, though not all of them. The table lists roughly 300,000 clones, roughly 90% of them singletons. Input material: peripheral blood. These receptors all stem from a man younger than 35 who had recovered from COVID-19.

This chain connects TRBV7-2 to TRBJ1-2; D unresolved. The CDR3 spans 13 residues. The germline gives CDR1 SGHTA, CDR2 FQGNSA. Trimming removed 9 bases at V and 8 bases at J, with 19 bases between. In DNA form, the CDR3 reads TGTGCCAGTACTGTTGAACGGGGTACGGGCTACACCTTC. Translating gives CASTVERGTGYTF. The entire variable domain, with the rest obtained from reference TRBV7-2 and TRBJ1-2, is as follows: GAGVSQSPSNKVTEKGKDVELRCDPISGHTALYWYRQSLGQGLEFLIYFQGNSAPDKSGLPSDRFSAERTGGSVSTLTIQRTQQEDSAVYLCASTVERGTGYTFGSGTRLTVV.

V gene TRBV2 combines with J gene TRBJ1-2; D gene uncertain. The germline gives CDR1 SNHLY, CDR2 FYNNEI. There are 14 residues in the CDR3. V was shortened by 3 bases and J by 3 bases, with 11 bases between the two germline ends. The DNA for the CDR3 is TGTGCCAGCAGTGATTGGCAGGCAGACTATGGCTACACCTTC. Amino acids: CASSDWQADYGYTF.

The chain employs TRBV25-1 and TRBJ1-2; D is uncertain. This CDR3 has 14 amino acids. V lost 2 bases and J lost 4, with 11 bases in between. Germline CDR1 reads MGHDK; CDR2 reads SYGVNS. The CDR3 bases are TGTGCCAGCAGTGAAATGGGCTCCGGCTATGGCTACACCTTC. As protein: CASSEMGSGYGYTF.

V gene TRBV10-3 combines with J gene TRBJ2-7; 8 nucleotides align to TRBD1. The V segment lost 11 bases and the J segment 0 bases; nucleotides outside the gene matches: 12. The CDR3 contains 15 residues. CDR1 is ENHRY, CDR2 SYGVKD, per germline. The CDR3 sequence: CASALGQESSYEQYF. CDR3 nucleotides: TGTGCCTCCGCCTTGGGACAGGAGAGCTCCTACGAGCAGTACTTC.

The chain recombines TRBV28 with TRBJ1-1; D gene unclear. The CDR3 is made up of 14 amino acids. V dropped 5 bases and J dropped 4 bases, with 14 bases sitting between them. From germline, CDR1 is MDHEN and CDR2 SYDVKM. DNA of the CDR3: TGTGCCAGCAGTCCGCCCGGGGTGGCCACTGAAGCTTTCTTT. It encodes CASSPPGVATEAFF.

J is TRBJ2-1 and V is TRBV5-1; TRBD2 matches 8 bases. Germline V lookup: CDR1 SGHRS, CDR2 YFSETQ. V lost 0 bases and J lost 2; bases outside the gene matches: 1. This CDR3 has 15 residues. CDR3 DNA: TGCGCCAGCAGCTTGGTGGGACTAGCCTACAATGAGCAGTTCTTC. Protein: CASSLVGLAYNEQFF. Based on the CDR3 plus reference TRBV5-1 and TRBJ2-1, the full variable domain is KAGVTQTPRYLIKTRGQQVTLSCSPISGHRSVSWYQQTPGQGLQFLFEYFSETQRNKGNFPGRFSGRQFSNSRSEMNVSTLELGDSALYLCASSLVGLAYNEQFFGPGTRLTVL.

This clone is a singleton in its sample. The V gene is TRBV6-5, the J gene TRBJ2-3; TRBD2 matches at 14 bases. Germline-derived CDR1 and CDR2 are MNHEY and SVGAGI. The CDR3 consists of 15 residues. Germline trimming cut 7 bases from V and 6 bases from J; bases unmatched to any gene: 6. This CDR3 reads CASTRLAGGLDTQYF. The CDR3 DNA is TGTGCCAGCACCAGACTAGCGGGAGGGCTGGATACGCAGTATTTT.